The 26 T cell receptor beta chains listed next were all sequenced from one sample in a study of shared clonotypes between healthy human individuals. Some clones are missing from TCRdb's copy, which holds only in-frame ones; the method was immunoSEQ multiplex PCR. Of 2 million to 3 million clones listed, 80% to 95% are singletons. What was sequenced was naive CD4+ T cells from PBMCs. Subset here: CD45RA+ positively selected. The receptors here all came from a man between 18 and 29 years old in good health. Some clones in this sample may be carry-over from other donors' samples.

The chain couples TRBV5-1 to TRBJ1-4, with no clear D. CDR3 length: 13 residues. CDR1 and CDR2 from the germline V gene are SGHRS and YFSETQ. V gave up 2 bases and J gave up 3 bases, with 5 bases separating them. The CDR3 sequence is CASSFSSNEKLFF. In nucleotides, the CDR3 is TGCGCCAGCAGCTTTAGTTCTAATGAAAAACTGTTTTTT.

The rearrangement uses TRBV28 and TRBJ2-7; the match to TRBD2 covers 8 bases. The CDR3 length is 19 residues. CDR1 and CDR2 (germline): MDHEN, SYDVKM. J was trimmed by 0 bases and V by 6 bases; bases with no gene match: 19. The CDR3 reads CASSHGGRDSGASSYEQYF. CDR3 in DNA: TGTGCCAGCAGCCACGGCGGGCGAGATAGCGGGGCTAGCTCCTACGAGCAGTACTTC.

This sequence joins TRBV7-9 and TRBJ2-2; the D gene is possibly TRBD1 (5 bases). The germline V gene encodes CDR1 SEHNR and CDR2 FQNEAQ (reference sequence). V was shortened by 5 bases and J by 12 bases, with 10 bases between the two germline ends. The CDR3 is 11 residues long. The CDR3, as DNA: TGTGCCAGCAGCCAGGCAGGGAAGCTGTTTTTT. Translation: CASSQAGKLFF. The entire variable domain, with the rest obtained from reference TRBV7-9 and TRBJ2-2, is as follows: DTGVSQNPRHKITKRGQNVTFRCDPISEHNRLYWYRQTLGQGPEFLTYFQNEAQLEKSRLLSDRFSAERPKGSFSTLEIQRTEQGDSAMYLCASSQAGKLFFGEGSRLTVL.

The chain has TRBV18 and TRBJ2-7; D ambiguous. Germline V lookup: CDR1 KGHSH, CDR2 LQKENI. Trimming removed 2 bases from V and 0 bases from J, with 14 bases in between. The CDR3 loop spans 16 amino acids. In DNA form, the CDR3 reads TGTGCCAGCTCACCAACGAAGGCGGAGAGCTCCTACGAGCAGTACTTC. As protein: CASSPTKAESSYEQYF.

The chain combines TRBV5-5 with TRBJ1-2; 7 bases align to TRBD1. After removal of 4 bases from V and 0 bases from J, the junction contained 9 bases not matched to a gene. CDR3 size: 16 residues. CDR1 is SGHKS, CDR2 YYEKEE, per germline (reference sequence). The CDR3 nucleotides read TGTGCCAGCAGCCTGGGACAGCCCCTAACTAACTATGGCTACACCTTC. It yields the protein CASSLGQPLTNYGYTF.

This CDR3 is CASSPRRGPDTQYF. As DNA, the CDR3 is TGTGCCAGCTCACCACGTCGAGGGCCCGATACGCAGTATTTT. J is TRBJ2-3 and V is TRBV18, with TRBD2 as a possible D gene (5 bases). Trimming cost V 1 base and J 6 bases, with 11 bases left between them. The germline CDR1 and CDR2 sequences are KGHSH and LQKENI. CDR3 size: 14 residues.

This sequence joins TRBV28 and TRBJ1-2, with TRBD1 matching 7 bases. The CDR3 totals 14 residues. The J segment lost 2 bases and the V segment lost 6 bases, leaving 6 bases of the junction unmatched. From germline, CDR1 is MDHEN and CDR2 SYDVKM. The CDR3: CASRMPGQNYGYTF. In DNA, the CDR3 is TGTGCCAGCAGGATGCCGGGACAGAACTATGGCTACACCTTC.

CDR3 DNA sequence: TGTGCTAGTGGTCTGGAATGGGGGGACACGCAGTATTTT. It yields the protein CASGLEWGDTQYF. This chain links TRBV12-5 with TRBJ2-3; a possible D gene is TRBD2 (6 bases). CDR1 and CDR2 (germline): LGHNT, FRNRAP. V lost 5 bases, J lost 9 bases, and 15 bases lay in between. The CDR3 has 13 amino acids.

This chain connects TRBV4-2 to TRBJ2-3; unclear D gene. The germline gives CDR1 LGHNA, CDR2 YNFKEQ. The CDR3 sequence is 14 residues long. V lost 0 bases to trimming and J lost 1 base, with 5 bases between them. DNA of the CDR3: TGTGCCAGCAGCCAAGATTACCGCACAGATACGCAGTATTTT. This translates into CASSQDYRTDTQYF.

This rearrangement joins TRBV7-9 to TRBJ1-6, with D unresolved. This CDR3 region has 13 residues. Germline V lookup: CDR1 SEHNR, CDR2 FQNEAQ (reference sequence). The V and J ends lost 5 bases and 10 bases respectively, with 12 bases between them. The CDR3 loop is CASSPPRQSPLHF. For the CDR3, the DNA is TGTGCCAGCAGCCCCCCAAGGCAGTCACCCCTCCACTTT.

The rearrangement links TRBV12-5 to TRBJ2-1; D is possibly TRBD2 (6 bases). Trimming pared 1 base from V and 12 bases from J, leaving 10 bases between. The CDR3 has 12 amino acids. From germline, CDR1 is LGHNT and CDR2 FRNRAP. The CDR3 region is CASGLDPGGQFF. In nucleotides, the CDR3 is TGTGCTAGTGGTTTGGACCCCGGGGGGCAGTTCTTC.

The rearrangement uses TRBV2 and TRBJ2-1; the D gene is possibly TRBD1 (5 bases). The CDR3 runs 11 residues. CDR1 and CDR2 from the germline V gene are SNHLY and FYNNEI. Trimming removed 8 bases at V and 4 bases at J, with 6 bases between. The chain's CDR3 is CASGAYNEQFF. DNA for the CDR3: TGTGCCAGCGGGGCGTACAATGAGCAGTTCTTC.

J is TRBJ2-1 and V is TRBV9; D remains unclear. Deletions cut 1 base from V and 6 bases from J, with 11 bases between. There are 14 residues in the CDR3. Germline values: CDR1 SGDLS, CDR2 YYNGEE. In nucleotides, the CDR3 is TGTGCCAGCAGCGTACGGTCCTTGGGCAATGAGCAGTTCTTC. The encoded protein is CASSVRSLGNEQFF.

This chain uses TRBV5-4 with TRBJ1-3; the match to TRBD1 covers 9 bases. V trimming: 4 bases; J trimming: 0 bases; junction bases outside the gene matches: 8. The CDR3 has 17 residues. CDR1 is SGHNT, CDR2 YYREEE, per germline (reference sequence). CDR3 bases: TGTGCCAGCAGCACATGGACAGGGGACCGCTCTGGAAACACCATATATTTT. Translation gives CASSTWTGDRSGNTIYF.

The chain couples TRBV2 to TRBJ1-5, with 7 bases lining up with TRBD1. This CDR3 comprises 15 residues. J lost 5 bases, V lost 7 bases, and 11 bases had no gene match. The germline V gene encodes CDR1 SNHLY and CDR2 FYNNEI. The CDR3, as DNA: TGTGCCAGCACGAAACAGGGTCAGGGGGATCAGCCCCAGCATTTT. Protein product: CASTKQGQGDQPQHF. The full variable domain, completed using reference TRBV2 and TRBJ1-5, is EPEVTQTPSHQVTQMGQEVILRCVPISNHLYFYWYRQILGQKVEFLVSFYNNEISEKSEIFDDQFSVERPDGSNFTLKIRSTKLEDSAMYFCASTKQGQGDQPQHFGDGTRLSIL.

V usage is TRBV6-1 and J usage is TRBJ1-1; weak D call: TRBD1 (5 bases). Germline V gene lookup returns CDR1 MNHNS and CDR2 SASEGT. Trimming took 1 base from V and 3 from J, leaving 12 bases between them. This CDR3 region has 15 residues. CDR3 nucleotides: TGTGCCAGCAGTGAAGAGGGGTATGGGGACACTGAAGCTTTCTTT. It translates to CASSEEGYGDTEAFF.

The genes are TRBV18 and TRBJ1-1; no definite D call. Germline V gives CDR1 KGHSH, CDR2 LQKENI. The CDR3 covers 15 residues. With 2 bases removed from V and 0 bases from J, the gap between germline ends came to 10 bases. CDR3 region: CASSPFPEMNTEAFF. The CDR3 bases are TGTGCCAGCTCACCATTCCCGGAGATGAACACTGAAGCTTTCTTT.

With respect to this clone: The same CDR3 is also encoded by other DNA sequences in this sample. The CDR3 nucleotides read TGCAGCGTTGCGGGGGAGACCCAGTACTTC. Amino acid sequence: CSVAGETQYF. V is TRBV29-1 and J is TRBJ2-5, with TRBD2 as a possible D gene (5 bases). Germline loops: CDR1 SQVTM, CDR2 ANQGSEA. V lost 4 bases and J lost 5, with 5 bases in between. The CDR3 extends over 10 amino acids.

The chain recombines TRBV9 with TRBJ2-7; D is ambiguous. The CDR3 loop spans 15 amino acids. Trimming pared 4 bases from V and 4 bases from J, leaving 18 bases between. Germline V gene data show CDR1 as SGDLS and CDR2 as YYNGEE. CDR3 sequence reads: CASSPNAGPSYEQYF. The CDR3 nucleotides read TGTGCCAGCAGCCCGAACGCCGGGCCCTCTTACGAGCAGTACTTC.

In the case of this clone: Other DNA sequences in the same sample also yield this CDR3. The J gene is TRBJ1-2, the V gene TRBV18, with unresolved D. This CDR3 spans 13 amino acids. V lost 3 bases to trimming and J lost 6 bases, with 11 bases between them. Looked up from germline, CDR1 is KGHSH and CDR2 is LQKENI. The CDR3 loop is CASSPEGVHGYTF. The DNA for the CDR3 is TGTGCCAGCTCACCGGAGGGCGTTCATGGCTACACCTTC.

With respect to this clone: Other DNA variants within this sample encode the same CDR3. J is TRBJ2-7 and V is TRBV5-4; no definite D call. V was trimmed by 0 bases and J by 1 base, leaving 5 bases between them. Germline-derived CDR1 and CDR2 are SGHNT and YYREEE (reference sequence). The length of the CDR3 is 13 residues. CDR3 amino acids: CASSLGSSYEQYF. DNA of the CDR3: TGTGCCAGCAGCTTGGGCTCTTCCTACGAGCAGTACTTC.

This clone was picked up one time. CDR3 loop: CASRTNLNYGYTF. The CDR3 DNA sequence: TGTGCCAGCAGGACTAACCTTAACTATGGCTACACCTTC. The J gene is TRBJ1-2, the V gene TRBV2, with unresolved D. CDR1 is SNHLY and CDR2 is FYNNEI in the germline V gene. Trimming removed 6 bases from V and 1 base from J, with 9 bases in between. This CDR3 region has 13 residues.

The CDR3 DNA sequence: TGTGCCAGTAGTTTCCGGGACAGGGCGTCCTACGAGCAGTACTTC. Protein: CASSFRDRASYEQYF. The chain joins TRBV19 to TRBJ2-7; TRBD1 matches 9 bases. Trimming removed 5 bases from V and 1 base from J; junction bases left unmatched: 6. CDR1 LNHDA and CDR2 SQIVND come from the germline V gene (reference sequence). There are 15 residues in the CDR3.

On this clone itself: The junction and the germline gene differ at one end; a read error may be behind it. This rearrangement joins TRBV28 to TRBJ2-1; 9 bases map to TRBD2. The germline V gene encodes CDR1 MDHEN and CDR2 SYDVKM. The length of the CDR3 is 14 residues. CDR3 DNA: TGTGCCAGCAGTTTCCGGCGGGAGGGCCACACGGGGGTCTTC. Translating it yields CASSFRREGHTGVF. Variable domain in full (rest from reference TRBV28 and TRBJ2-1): DVKVTQSSRYLVKRTGEKVFLECVQDMDHENMFWYRQDPGLGLRLIYFSYDVKMKEKGDIPEGYSVSREKKERFSLILESASTNQTSMYLCASSFRREGHTGVFGPGTRLTVL.

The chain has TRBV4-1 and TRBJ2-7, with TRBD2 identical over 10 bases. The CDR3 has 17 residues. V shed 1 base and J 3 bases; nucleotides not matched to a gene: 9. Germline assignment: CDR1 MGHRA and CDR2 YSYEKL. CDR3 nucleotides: TGCGCCAGCAGCCAAGTAAGGACTAGCGGAGCCTACTACGAGCAGTACTTC. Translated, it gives CASSQVRTSGAYYEQYF.

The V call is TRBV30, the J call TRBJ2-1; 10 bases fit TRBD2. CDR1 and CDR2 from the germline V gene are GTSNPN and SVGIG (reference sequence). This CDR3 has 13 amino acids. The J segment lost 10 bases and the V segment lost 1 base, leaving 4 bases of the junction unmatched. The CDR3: CAWSDGAGGEQFF. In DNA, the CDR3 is TGTGCCTGGAGTGACGGAGCGGGAGGGGAGCAGTTCTTC.